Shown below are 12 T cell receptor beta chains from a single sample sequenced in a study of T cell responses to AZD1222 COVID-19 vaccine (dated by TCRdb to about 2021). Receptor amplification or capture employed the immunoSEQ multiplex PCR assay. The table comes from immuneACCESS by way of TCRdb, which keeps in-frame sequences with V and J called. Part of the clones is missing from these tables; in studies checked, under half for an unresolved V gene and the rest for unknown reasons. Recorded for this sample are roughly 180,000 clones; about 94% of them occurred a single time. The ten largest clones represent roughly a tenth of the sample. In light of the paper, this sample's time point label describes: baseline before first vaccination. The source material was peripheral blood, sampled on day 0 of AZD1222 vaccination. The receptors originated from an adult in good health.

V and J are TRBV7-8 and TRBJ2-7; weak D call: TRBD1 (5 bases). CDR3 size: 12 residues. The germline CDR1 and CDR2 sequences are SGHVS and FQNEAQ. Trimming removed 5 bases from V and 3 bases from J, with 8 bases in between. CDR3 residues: CASSNQGYEQYF. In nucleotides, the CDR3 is TGTGCCAGCAGCAATCAGGGCTACGAGCAGTACTTC. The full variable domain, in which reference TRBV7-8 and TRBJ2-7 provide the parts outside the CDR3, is GAGVSQSPRYKVAKRGQDVALRCDPISGHVSLFWYQQALGQGPEFLTYFQNEAQLDKSGLPSDRFFAERPEGSVSTLKIQRTQQEDSAVYLCASSNQGYEQYFGPGTRLTVT.

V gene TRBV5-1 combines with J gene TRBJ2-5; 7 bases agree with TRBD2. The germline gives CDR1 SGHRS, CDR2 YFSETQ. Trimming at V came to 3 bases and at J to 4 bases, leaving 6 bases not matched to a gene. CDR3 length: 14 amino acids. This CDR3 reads CASSWGVAGETQYF. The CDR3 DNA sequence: TGCGCCAGCAGCTGGGGGGTAGCGGGAGAGACCCAGTACTTC.

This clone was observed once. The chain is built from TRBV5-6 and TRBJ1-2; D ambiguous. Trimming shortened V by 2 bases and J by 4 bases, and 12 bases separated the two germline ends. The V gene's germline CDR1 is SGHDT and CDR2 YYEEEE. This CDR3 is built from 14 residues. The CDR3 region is CASSLNFPSYGYTF. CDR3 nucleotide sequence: TGTGCCAGCAGCTTAAATTTTCCTTCCTATGGCTACACCTTC.

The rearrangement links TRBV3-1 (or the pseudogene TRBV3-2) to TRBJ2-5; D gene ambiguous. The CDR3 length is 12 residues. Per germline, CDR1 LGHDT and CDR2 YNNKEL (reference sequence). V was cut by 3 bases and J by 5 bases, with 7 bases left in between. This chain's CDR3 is CASSHQWETQYF. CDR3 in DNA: TGTGCCAGCAGCCACCAGTGGGAGACCCAGTACTTC.

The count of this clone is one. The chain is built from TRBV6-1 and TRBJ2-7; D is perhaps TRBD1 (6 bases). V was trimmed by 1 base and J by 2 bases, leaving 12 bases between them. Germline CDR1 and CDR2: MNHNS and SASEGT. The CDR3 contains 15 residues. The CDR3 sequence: CASSEGQTGTYEQYF. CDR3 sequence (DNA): TGTGCCAGCAGTGAAGGCCAGACAGGAACCTACGAGCAGTACTTC.

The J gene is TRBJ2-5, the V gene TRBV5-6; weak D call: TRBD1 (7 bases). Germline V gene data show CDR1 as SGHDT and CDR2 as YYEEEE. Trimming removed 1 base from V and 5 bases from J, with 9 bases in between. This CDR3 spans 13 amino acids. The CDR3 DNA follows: TGTGCCAGCAGCTTGTCAGGGGGGGAGACCCAGTACTTC. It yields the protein CASSLSGGETQYF.

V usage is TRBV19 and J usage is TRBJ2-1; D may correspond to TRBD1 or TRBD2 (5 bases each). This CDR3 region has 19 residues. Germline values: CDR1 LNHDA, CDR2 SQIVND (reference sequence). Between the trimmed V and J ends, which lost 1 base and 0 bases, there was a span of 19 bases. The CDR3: CASSIGGPHADHSYNEQFF. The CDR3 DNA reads TGTGCCAGTAGTATAGGGGGACCCCACGCGGACCACTCCTACAATGAGCAGTTCTTC.

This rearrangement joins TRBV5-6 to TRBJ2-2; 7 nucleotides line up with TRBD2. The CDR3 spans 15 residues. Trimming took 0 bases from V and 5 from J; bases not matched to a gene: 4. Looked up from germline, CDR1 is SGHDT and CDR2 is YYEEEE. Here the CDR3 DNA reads TGTGCCAGCAGCTTGGTAGCGGGCGGGACCGGGGAGCTGTTTTTT. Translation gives CASSLVAGGTGELFF.

The CDR3 here is CASSIRTGVGDQPQHF. For the CDR3, the DNA is TGTGCCAGCAGTATACGGACAGGGGTTGGGGATCAGCCCCAGCATTTT. J is TRBJ1-5 and V is TRBV28, with TRBD1 matching 9 bases. With 5 bases clipped from V and 5 bases from J, the junction kept 10 bases outside the gene matches. Germline CDR1 reads MDHEN; CDR2 reads SYDVKM. CDR3 length: 16 amino acids.

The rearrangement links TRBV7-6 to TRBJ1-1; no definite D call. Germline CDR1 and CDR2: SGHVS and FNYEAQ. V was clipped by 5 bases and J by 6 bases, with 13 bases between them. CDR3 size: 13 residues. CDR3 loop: CASSPQVEPEAFF. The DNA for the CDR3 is TGTGCCAGCAGCCCCCAGGTCGAACCTGAAGCTTTCTTT.

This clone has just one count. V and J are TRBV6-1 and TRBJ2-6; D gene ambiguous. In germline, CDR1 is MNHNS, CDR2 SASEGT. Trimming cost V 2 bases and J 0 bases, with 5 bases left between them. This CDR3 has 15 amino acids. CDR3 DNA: TGTGCCAGCAGTGAACGCCGCTCTGGGGCCAACGTCCTGACTTTC. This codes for CASSERRSGANVLTF.

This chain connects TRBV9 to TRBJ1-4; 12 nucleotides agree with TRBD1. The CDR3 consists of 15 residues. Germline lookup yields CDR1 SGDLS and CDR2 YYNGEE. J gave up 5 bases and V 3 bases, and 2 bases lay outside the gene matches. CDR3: CASSAGTGGNEKLFF. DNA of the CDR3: TGTGCCAGCAGCGCGGGGACAGGGGGCAATGAAAAACTGTTTTTT.